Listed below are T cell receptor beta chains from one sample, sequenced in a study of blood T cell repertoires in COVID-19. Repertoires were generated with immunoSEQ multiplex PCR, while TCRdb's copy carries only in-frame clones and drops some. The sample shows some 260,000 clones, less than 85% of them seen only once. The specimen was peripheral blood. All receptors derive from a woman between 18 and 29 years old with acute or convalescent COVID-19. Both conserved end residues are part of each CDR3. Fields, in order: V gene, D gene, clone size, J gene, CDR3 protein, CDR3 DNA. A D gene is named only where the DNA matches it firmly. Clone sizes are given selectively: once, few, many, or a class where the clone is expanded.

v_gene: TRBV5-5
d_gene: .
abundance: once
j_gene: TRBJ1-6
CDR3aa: CASSLQSSYNSPLHF
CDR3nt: TGTGCCAGCAGCTTACAGAGCTCCTATAATTCACCCCTCCACTTT

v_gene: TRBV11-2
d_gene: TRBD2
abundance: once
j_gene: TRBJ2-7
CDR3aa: CASSLDGTSGRAYEQYF
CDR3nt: TGTGCCAGCAGCTTGGATGGGACTAGCGGGAGGGCCTACGAGCAGTACTTC

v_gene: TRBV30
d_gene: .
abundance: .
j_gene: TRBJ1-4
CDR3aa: CAWSFLGQSNEKLFF
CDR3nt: TGTGCCTGGAGTTTTCTTGGACAGAGTAATGAAAAACTGTTTTTT

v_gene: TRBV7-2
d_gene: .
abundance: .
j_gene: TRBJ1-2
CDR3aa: CASSLEEDYYGYTF
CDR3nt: TGTGCCAGCAGCTTAGAAGAGGACTACTATGGCTACACCTTC

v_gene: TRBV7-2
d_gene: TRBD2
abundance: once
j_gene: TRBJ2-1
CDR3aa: CASSWNSGSSYNEQFF
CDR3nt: TGTGCCAGCAGCTGGAATAGCGGGAGTTCCTACAATGAGCAGTTCTTC

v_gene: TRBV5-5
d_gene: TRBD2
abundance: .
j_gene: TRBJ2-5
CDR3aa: CASGRSGSGQETQYF
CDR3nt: TGTGCCAGCGGGAGGAGCGGGAGTGGCCAAGAGACCCAGTACTTC

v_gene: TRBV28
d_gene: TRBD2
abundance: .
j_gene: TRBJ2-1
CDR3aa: CASSLRRELPNEQFF
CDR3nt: TGTGCCAGCAGTTTACGGCGGGAGTTACCCAATGAGCAGTTCTTC

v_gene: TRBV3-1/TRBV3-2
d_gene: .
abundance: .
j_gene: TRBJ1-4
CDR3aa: CASSHNYGSAGEKLFF
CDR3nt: TGTGCCAGCAGCCATAATTATGGATCGGCAGGTGAAAAACTGTTTTTT

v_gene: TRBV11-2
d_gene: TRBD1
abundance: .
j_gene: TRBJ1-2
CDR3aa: CASSSWDRENIGYTF
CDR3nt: TGTGCCAGCAGCTCATGGGACAGGGAGAACATTGGCTACACCTTC

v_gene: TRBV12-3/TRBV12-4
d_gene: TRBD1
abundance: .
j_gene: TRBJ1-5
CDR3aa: CASSLGGQQPQHF
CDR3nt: TGTGCCAGCAGTTTAGGGGGACAGCAGCCCCAGCATTTT

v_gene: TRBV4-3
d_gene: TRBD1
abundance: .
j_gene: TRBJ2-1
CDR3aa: CASSQGTQGGYNEQFF
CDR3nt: TGCGCCAGCAGCCAAGGGACACAGGGGGGCTACAATGAGCAGTTCTTC

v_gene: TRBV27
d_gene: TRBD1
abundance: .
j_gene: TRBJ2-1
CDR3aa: CASSLLRQGSYNEQFF
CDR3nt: TGTGCCAGCAGTTTACTTAGACAGGGCTCCTACAATGAGCAGTTCTTC

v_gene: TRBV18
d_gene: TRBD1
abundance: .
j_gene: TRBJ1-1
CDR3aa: CASSPQDRAVFQTEAFF
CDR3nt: TGTGCCAGCTCACCTCAGGACAGGGCCGTATTTCAGACTGAAGCTTTCTTT

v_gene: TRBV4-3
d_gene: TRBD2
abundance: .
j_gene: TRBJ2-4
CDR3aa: CASSQEVAGDFGAKNIQYF
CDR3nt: TGCGCCAGCAGCCAAGAGGTAGCGGGAGATTTTGGGGCCAAAAACATTCAGTACTTC

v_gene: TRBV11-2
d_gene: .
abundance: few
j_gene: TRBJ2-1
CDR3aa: CASSVLRVNEQFF
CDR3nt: TGTGCCAGCAGCGTCCTCAGGGTCAATGAGCAGTTCTTC

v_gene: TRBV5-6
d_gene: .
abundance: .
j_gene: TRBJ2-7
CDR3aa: CASSPTGRTYEQYF
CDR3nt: TGTGCCAGCAGCCCGACAGGACGAACCTACGAGCAGTACTTC

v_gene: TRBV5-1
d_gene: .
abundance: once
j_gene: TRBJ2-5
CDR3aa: CASSLWGVSQETQYF
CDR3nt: TGCGCCAGCAGCTTGTGGGGGGTCAGCCAAGAGACCCAGTACTTC

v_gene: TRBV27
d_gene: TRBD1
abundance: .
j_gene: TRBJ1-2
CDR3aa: CASSLGGAYRGQGYTF
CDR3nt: TGTGCCAGCAGTTTAGGAGGGGCTTACAGGGGGCAAGGCTACACCTTC

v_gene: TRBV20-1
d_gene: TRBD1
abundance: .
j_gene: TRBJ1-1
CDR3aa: CSAYRGTEAFF
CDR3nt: TGCAGTGCTTACAGGGGCACTGAAGCTTTCTTT

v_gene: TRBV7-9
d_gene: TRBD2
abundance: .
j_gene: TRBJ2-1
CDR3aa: CASSLRASGSNEQFF
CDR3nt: TGTGCCAGCAGCTTACGTGCTAGCGGGAGCAATGAGCAGTTCTTC

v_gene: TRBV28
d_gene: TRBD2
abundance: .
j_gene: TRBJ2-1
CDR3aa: CASSLSGTSVWWNEQFF
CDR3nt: TGTGCCAGCAGTTTATCCGGGACTAGCGTCTGGTGGAATGAGCAGTTCTTC

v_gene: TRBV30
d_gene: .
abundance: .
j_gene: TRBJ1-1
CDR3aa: CAWSVPRGYLWEAFF
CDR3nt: TGTGCCTGGAGTGTACCGCGGGGGTATCTCTGGGAAGCTTTCTTT

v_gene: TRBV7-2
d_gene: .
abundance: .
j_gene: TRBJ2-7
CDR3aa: CASSSHTYEQYF
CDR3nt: TGTGCCAGCAGCTCACACACCTACGAGCAGTACTTC

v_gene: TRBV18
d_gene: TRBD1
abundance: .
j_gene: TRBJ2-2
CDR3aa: CASSPGTGATGELFF
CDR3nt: TGTGCCAGCTCACCAGGGACAGGGGCAACCGGGGAGCTGTTTTTT

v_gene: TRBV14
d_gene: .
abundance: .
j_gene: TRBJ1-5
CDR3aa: CASSRTPNQPQHF
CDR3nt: TGTGCCAGCAGCCGGACACCTAATCAGCCCCAGCATTTT

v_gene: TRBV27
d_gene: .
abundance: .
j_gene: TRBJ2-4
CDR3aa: CASSLMVGGNIQYF
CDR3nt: TGTGCCAGCAGTTTAATGGTCGGCGGAAACATTCAGTACTTC

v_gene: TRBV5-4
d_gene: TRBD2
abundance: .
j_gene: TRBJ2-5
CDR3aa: CASSRDSGSYETQYF
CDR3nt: TGTGCCAGCAGCCGCGACAGCGGGAGTTATGAGACCCAGTACTTC

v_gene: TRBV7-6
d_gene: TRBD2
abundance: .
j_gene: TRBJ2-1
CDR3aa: CASSLSGTSGKGEQFF
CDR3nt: TGTGCCAGCAGCCTGTCCGGGACTAGCGGGAAGGGCGAGCAGTTCTTC

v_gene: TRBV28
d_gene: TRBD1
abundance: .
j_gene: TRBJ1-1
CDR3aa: CASSSADREGAEAFF
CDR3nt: TGTGCCAGCAGTTCGGCCGACAGGGAAGGGGCTGAAGCTTTCTTT

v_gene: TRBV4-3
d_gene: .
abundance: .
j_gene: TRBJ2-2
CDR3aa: CASSHTGKGNTGELFF
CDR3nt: TGCGCCAGCAGCCACACAGGGAAGGGAAACACCGGGGAGCTGTTTTTT

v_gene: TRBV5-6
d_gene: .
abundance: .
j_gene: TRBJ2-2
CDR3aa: CASSLVQTNTGELFF
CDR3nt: TGTGCCAGCAGCTTGGTTCAGACTAACACCGGGGAGCTGTTTTTT

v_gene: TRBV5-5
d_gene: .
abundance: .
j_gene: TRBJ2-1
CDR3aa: CASSLTIGSNEQFF
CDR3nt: TGTGCCAGCAGCTTGACTATCGGGTCCAATGAGCAGTTCTTC

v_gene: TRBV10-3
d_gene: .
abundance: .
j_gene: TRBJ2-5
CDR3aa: CAISEPTRAPGETQYF
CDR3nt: TGTGCCATCAGTGAGCCCACCCGGGCCCCAGGGGAGACCCAGTACTTC

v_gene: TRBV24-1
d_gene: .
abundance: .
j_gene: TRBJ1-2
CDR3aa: CATSDLQGRGYTF
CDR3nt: TGTGCCACCAGTGATTTGCAGGGTCGGGGCTACACCTTC

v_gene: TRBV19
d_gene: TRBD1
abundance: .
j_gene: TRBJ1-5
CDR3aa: CASRIGQGRRQPQHF
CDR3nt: TGTGCCAGTAGGATTGGACAGGGAAGACGGCAGCCCCAGCATTTT

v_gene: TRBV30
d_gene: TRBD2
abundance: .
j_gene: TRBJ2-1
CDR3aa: CAWRGLAGSYNKQFF
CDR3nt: TGTGCCTGGAGAGGGCTAGCGGGGTCCTACAATAAGCAGTTCTTC

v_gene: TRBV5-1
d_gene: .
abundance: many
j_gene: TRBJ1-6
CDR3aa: CASSRQEVSSYNSPLHF
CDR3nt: TGCGCCAGCAGCCGACAGGAAGTAAGCTCCTATAATTCACCCCTCCACTTT

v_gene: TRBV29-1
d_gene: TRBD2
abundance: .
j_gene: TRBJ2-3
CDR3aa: CSVGLAGYTDTQYF
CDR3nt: TGCAGCGTTGGACTAGCGGGATACACAGATACGCAGTATTTT

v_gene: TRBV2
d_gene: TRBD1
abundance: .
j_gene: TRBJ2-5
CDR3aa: CASSGQGAKGETQYF
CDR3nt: TGTGCCAGCAGCGGACAGGGAGCGAAGGGAGAGACCCAGTACTTC

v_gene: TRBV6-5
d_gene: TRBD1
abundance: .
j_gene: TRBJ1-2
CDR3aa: CASSYLAEGQGRCTF
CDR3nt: TGTGCCAGCAGTTACCTAGCAGAGGGACAGGGGAGATGCACCTTC

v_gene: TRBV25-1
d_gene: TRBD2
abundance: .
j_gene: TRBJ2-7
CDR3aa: CASSESGSLDEQYF
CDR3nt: TGTGCCAGCAGTGAAAGCGGGAGCCTCGACGAGCAGTACTTC

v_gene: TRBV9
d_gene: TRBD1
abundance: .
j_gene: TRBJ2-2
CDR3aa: CASSGDPGQGHTGELFF
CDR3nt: TGTGCCAGCAGCGGGGACCCGGGACAGGGGCATACCGGGGAGCTGTTTTTT

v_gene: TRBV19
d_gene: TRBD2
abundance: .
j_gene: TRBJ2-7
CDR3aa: CASSIGLAGVTEQYF
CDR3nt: TGTGCCAGTAGTATTGGGCTAGCGGGAGTAACCGAGCAGTACTTC

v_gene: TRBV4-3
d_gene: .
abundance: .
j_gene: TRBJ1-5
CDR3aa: CASSQDRGFQPQHF
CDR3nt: TGCGCCAGCAGCCAAGATCGGGGGTTTCAGCCCCAGCATTTT

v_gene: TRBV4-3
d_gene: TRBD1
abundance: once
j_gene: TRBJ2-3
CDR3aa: CASSQTGGGTPDTQYF
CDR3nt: TGCGCCAGCAGCCAAACAGGGGGAGGAACCCCAGATACGCAGTATTTT

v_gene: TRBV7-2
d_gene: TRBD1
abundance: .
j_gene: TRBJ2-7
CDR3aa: CASSLEGAVYEQYF
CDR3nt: TGTGCCAGCAGCTTAGAGGGGGCGGTCTACGAGCAGTACTTC

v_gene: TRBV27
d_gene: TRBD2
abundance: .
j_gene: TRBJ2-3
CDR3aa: CASSLGLAGGSTDTQYF
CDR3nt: TGTGCCAGCAGTTTAGGACTAGCGGGAGGGTCCACAGATACGCAGTATTTT

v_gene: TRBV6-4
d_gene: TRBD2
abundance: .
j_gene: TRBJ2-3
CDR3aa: CASSDRGRAADTQYF
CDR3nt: TGTGCCAGCAGTGACCGCGGGAGGGCCGCAGATACGCAGTATTTT

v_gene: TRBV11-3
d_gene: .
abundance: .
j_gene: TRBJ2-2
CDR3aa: CASSPVAAADTGELFF
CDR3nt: TGTGCCAGCAGCCCCGTAGCGGCGGCGGACACCGGGGAGCTGTTTTTT

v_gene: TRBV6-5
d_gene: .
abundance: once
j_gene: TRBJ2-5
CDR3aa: CASSYSTVGETQYF
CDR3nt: TGTGCCAGCAGTTACTCGACAGTCGGGGAGACCCAGTACTTC

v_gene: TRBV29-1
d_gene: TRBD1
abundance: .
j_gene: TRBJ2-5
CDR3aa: CSVEWHEGLTGGTQYF
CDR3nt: TGCAGCGTTGAATGGCATGAAGGTTTAACAGGGGGAACCCAGTACTTC

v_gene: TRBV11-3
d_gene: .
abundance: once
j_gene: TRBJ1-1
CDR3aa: CASSLFPGGRAFF
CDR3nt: TGTGCCAGCAGCTTATTCCCCGGGGGTCGGGCTTTCTTT

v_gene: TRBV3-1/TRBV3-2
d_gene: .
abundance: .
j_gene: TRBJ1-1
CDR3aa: CASSQGQWNTEAFF
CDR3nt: TGTGCCAGCAGCCAAGGACAATGGAACACTGAAGCTTTCTTT